A selection of T cell receptor beta chains follows, all from one sample in a study of cytomegalovirus exposure and HLA in healthy donors. Assay: immunoSEQ multiplex PCR; the TCRdb copy retains only in-frame clones and omits some. The data contain some 140,000 clones, about 87% of them singletons. Sequencing used PBMCs. The receptors derive from a woman between 25 and 40 years old in good health and CMV-seropositive. Both conserved end residues are part of each CDR3.

>TRBV5-6|16|TRBJ2-1
CASSFPSGTTYNEQFF
>TRBV5-6|15|TRBJ1-2
CASSTGQGEDYGYTF
>TRBV28|14|TRBJ1-1
CASSQGQGNTEAFF
>TRBV7-9|16|TRBJ1-1
CASRPPAEEGNTEAFF
>TRBV2|14|TRBJ1-6
CASSGDFRGSPLHF
>TRBV6-5|14|TRBJ1-5
CASRPRGSNQPQHF
>TRBV7-9|11|TRBJ2-1
CASSRGNEQFF
>TRBV13|16|TRBJ2-3
CASSLGLAGLTDTQYF
>TRBV4-1|18|TRBJ2-1
CASSQEGDGRGPYGEQFF
>TRBV6-1|15|TRBJ2-1
CASSGLSGRTNEQFF
>TRBV19|14|TRBJ1-2
CASSWGHLNYGYTF
>TRBV29-1|14|TRBJ1-4
CSVGRGAANEKLFF
>TRBV6-1|17|TRBJ2-6
CASSGAGGPGGANVLTF
>TRBV28|15|TRBJ1-5
CASSVDRILDQPQHF
>TRBV18|14|TRBJ2-5
CASSGWDSQETQYF
>TRBV13|14|TRBJ1-1
CASSLIGGGTEAFF
>TRBV7-3|13|TRBJ2-7
CASSLWGGYEQYF
>TRBV5-4|16|TRBJ2-3
CASSWGLAGITDTQYF
>TRBV11-2|15|TRBJ2-3
CASSLKWGGTDTQYF
>TRBV5-1|16|TRBJ2-7
CASSQPPSGGAYEQYF
>TRBV6-1|13|TRBJ2-7
CASRERGGHEQYF
>TRBV28|15|TRBJ1-2
CASRGLRRVYYGYTF
>TRBV5-1|19|TRBJ2-7
CASSLVSQKQGAGSYEQYF
>TRBV9|15|TRBJ2-5
CASSVGSGGQETQYF
>TRBV18|16|TRBJ1-2
CASSPRMDGGAYGYTF
>TRBV5-4|15|TRBJ1-1
CASSLEGQGPTEAFF
>TRBV7-9|15|TRBJ2-7
CASSLKGAGTYEQYF
>TRBV28|12|TRBJ2-7
CAGSFGQDEQYF
>TRBV7-9|14|TRBJ1-1
CASSQQPGNTEAFF
>TRBV5-1|14|TRBJ2-3
CASSWTGGVDTQYF
>TRBV4-2|15|TRBJ1-3
CASSQGDSDGNTIYF
>TRBV7-6|15|TRBJ1-5
CASSLEGERNQPQHF
>TRBV18|15|TRBJ1-5
CASSPQGAQGQPQHF
>TRBV6-5|14|TRBJ2-1
CASRSTRSYNEQFF
>TRBV6-5|15|TRBJ2-3
CASSSLAGRTDTQYF
>TRBV9|14|TRBJ1-2
CASSVGAGSYGYTF
>TRBV28|15|TRBJ2-1
CASSFGREGGDEQFF
>TRBV5-5|14|TRBJ2-5
CASSFPTGVETQYF
>TRBV2|15|TRBJ2-2
CASIVSGKNTGELFF
>TRBV27|11|TRBJ2-3
CASSSVDTQYF
>TRBV5-1|13|TRBJ2-7
CASSSGSSYEQYF
>TRBV11-2|15|TRBJ2-7
CASSLHRVSSYEQYF
>TRBV6-5|13|TRBJ1-5
CASSYGRNQPQHF
>TRBV2|14|TRBJ2-1
CASSEGWDRAEQFF
>TRBV10-1|14|TRBJ2-7
CATSTGGSSYEQYF
>TRBV5-1|14|TRBJ2-4
CASSFDLGGNIQYF
>TRBV2|15|TRBJ1-5
CASSAGGISNQPQHF
>TRBV10-2|12|TRBJ1-2
CASSNTNYGYTF
>TRBV6-5|15|TRBJ2-2
CASSYFDRDTGELFF
>TRBV18|13|TRBJ2-2
CASSLQGTGELFF
>TRBV28|18|TRBJ1-4
CASSLGQIYTPTNEKLFF
>TRBV18|15|TRBJ1-3
CASSPNPRMGNTIYF
>TRBV2|13|TRBJ1-1
CASSVGSGTEAFF